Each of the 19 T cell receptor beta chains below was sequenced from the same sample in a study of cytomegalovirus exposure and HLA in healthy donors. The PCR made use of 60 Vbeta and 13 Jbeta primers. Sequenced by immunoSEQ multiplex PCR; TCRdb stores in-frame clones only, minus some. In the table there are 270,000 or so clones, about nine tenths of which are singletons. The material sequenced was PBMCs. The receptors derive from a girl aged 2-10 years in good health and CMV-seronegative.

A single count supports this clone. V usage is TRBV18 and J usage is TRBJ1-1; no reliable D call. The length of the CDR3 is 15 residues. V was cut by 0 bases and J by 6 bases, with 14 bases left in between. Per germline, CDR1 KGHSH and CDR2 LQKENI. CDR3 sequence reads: CASSPPGEGGAEAFF. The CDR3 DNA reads TGTGCCAGCTCACCACCGGGCGAGGGAGGCGCTGAAGCTTTCTTT.

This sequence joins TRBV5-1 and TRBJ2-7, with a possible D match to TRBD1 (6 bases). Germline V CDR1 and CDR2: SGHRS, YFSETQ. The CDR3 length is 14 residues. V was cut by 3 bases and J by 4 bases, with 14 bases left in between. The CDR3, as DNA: TGCGCCAGCAGCTCGGAGACAGGACGATACGAGCAGTACTTC. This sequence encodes CASSSETGRYEQYF.

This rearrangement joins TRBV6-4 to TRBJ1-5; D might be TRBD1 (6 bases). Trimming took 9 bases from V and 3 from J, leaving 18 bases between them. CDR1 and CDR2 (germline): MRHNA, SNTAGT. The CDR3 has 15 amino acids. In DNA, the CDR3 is TGTGCCAGGGGGGCCGCCAGGGTACTCAATCAGCCCCAGCATTTT. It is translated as CARGAARVLNQPQHF.

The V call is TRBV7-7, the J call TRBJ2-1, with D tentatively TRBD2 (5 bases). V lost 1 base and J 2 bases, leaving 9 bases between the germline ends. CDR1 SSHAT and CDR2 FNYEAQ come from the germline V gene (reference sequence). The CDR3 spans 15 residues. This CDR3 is CASSLVAGAYNEQFF. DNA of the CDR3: TGTGCCAGCAGCTTAGTTGCGGGCGCCTACAATGAGCAGTTCTTC.

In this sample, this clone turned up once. CDR3 in amino acids: CASRGDSTTGELFF. DNA for the CDR3: TGTGCCAGCAGGGGGGACAGTACCACCGGGGAGCTGTTTTTT. The chain links TRBV2 to TRBJ2-2; 7 bases agree with TRBD1. Germline V lookup: CDR1 SNHLY, CDR2 FYNNEI. V lost 6 bases and J lost 4; bases outside the gene matches: 5. The CDR3 contains 14 residues.

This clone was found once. The CDR3 spells CASGRAGKPNEKLFF. The CDR3 DNA reads as TGTGCCAGCGGCCGGGCAGGGAAGCCTAATGAAAAACTGTTTTTT. This sequence joins TRBV6-5 and TRBJ1-4; D is perhaps TRBD1 (5 bases). The germline CDR1 and CDR2 sequences are MNHEY and SVGAGI. The V and J ends lost 8 bases and 3 bases respectively, with 16 bases between them. This CDR3 comprises 15 residues.

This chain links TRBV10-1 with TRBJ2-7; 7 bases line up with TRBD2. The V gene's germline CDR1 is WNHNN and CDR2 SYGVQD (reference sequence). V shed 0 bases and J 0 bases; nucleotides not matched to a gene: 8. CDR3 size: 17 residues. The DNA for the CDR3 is TGCGCCAGCAGTGAGTCGCGGGGAGGGCCGCTCTCCTACGAGCAGTACTTC. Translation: CASSESRGGPLSYEQYF.

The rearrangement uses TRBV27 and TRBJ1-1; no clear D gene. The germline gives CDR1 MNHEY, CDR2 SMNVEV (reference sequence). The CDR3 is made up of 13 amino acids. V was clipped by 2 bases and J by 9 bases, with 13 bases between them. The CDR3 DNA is TGTGCCAGCAGTTTAAAACAGACATGTCAAGCTTTCTTT. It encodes CASSLKQTCQAFF.

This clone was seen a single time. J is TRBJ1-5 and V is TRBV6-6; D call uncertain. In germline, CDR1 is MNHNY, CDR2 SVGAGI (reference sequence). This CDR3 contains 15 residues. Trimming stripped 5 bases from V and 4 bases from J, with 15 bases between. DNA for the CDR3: TGTGCCAGCAGTCTCGGGGTGCGGGGAAATCAGCCCCAGCATTTT. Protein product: CASSLGVRGNQPQHF.

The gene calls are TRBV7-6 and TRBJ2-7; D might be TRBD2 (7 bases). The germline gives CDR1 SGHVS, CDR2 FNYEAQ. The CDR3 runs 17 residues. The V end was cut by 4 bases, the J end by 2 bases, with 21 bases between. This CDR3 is CASSSAGVGDTTYEQYF. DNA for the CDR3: TGTGCCAGCAGCTCCGCGGGAGTTGGGGACACCACCTACGAGCAGTACTTC. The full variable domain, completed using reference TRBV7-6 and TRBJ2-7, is GAGVSQSPRYKVTKRGQDVALRCDPISGHVSLYWYRQALGQGPEFLTYFNYEAQQDKSGLPNDRFSAERPEGSISTLTIQRTEQRDSAMYRCASSSAGVGDTTYEQYFGPGTRLTVT.

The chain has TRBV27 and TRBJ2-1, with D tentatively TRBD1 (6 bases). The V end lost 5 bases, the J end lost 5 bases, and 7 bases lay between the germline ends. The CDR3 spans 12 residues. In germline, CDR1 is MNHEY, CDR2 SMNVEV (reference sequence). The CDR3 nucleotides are TGTGCCAGCAGTGGGGACAACAATGAGCAGTTCTTC. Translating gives CASSGDNNEQFF.

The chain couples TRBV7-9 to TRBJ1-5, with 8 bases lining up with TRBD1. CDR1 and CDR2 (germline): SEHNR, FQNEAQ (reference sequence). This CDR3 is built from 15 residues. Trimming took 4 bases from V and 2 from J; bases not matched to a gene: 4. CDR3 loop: CASSSTGVGNQPQHF. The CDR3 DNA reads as TGTGCCAGCAGCTCGACAGGGGTTGGCAATCAGCCCCAGCATTTT.

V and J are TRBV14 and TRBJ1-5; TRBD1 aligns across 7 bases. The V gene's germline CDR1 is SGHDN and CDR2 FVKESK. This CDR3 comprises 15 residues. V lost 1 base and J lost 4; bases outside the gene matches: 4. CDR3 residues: CASSQGTGLNQPQHF. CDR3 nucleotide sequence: TGTGCCAGCAGCCAAGGGACAGGCCTTAATCAGCCCCAGCATTTT.

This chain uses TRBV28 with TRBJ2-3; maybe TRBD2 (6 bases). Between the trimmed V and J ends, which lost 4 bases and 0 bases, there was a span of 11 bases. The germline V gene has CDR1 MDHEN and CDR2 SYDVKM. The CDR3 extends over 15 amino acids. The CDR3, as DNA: TGTGCCAGCAGTTCCCTGGCGGGAAGCACAGATACGCAGTATTTT. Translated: CASSSLAGSTDTQYF.

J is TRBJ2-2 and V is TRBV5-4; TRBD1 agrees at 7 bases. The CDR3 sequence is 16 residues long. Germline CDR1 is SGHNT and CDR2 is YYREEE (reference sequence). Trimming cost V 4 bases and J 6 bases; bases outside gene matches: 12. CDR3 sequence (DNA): TGTGCCAGCAGCCCCGGACAGGTCCCCACAGCCGGGGAGCTGTTTTTT. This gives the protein CASSPGQVPTAGELFF.

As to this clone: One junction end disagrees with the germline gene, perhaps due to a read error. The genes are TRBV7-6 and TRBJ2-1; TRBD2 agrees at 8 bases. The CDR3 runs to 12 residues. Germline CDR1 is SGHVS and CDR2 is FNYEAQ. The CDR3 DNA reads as TGTGCCAGCAGCTCTGAGCCGGGACTAGTGCTCTTC. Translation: CASSSEPGLVLF.

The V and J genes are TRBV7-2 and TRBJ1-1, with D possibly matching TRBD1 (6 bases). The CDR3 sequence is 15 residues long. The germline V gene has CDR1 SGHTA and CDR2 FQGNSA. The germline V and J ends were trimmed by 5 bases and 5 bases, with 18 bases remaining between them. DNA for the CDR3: TGTGCCAGCAGCCCAAAATGGGGGGGCAGGACTGAAGCTTTCTTT. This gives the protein CASSPKWGGRTEAFF.

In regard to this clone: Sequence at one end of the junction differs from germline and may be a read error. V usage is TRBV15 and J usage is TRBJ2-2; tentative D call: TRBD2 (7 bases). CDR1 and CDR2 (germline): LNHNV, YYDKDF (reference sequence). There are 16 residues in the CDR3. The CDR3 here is CATRRERGGRTGELFF. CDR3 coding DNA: TGTGCCACCAGGAGAGAGAGGGGGGGCCGGACCGGGGAGCTGTTTTTT.

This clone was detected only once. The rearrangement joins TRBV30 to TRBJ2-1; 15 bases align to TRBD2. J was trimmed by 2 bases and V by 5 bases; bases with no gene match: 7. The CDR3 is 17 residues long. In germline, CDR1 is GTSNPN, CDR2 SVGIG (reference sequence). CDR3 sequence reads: CAWGGTSGRTPYNEQFF. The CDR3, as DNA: TGTGCCTGGGGTGGGACTAGCGGGAGGACCCCCTACAATGAGCAGTTCTTC.